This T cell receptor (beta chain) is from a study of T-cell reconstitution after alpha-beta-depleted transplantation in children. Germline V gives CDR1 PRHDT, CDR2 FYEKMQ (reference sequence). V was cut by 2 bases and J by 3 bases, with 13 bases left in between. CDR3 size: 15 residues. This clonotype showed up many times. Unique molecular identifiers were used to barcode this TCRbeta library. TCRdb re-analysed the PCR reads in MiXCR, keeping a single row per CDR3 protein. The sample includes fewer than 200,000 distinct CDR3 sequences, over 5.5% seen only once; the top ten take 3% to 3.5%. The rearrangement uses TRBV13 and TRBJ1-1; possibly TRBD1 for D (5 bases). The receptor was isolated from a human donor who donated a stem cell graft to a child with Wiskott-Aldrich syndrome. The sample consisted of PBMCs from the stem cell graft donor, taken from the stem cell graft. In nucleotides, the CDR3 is TGTGCCAGCAGCTTAACGCCTGGGGGGTACACTGAAGCTTTCTTT. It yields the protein CASSLTPGGYTEAFF. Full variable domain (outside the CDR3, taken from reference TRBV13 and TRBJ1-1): AAGVIQSPRHLIKEKRETATLKCYPIPRHDTVYWYQQGPGQDPQFLISFYEKMQSDKGSIPDRFSAQQFSDYHSELNMSSLELGDSALYFCASSLTPGGYTEAFFGQGTRLTVV.